The clone carrying this TCR beta chain appeared a few times. What it binds is unknown. The sample belongs to a study of OX40 agonist ivuxolimab in advanced cancers. Study-level findings and limits: Clonal expansion was seen in CD4+ and CD8+ blood T cells by week 6 at 0.1 to 3.0 mg/kg. On average, CD8+ T cells showed a greater number of expanded clones than CD4+.

Repertoires were generated with immunoSEQ multiplex PCR, while TCRdb's copy carries only in-frame clones and drops some. The sample shows around 97,000 clones, 86% of them seen only once. Germline V CDR1 and CDR2: LNHDA, SQIVND (reference sequence). This CDR3 is 13 amino acids long. J was trimmed by 3 bases and V by 10 bases; bases with no gene match: 6. This clonotype was sampled from an adult with an advanced solid tumor such as melanoma, head and neck, liver or kidney cancer. The V call is TRBV19, the J call TRBJ1-5; 7 nucleotides align to TRBD1. The sequenced sample was CD4+ or CD8+ T cells sorted from blood, obtained in a trial of the OX40 agonist ivuxolimab. CDR3 protein: CAIRQGNNQPQHF. CDR3 nucleotides: TGTGCCATCCGACAGGGAAACAATCAGCCCCAGCATTTT.